The clone carrying this T cell receptor (beta chain) showed up just a few times. This sample is part of a study of identical twins. CDR3 length equals 16 residues. Germline trimming cut 4 bases from V and 4 bases from J; bases unmatched to any gene: 6. The germline gives CDR1 LGHNA, CDR2 YNFKEQ. MiXCR was run by TCRdb on the 5' RACE reads, yielding one entry per CDR3 protein. Here the sample spans about 720,000 distinct CDR3 sequences, around a sixth being singletons. The data also belong to a second study, concerning T cells expressing NK-cell markers.

The rearrangement uses TRBV4-2 and TRBJ2-1; 11 nucleotides match TRBD2. The source is a woman aged 18 to 35 in good health. Sequenced sample: PBMCs. The CDR3 DNA reads as TGTGCCAGCAGCCTTATAGCGGGGGGGGGGTACAATGAGCAGTTCTTC. Protein sequence: CASSLIAGGGYNEQFF.